This T cell receptor (beta chain) stems from a study of cytomegalovirus exposure and HLA in healthy donors. CDR3 length: 15 residues. Trimming pared 6 bases from V and 4 bases from J, leaving 18 bases between. Germline V gene sequence: CDR1 LNHNV, CDR2 YYDKDF (reference sequence). With 60 Vbeta and 13 Jbeta primers, the PCR was carried out. Using immunoSEQ multiplex PCR, the repertoire was profiled, and TCRdb retains in-frame clones only, with some absent. The sample has fewer than 250,000 clones; approximately 78% are singletons. In its sample, this clone was seen once. J is TRBJ1-1 and V is TRBV15; D is unclear. The material sequenced was PBMCs. This sequence was found in a man aged 30 to 45 in good health and CMV-seronegative. The CDR3 nucleotides read TGTGCCACCAGAGCAGGTCTTCTTCTTCCCACTGAAGCTTTCTTT. Amino acids: CATRAGLLLPTEAFF.